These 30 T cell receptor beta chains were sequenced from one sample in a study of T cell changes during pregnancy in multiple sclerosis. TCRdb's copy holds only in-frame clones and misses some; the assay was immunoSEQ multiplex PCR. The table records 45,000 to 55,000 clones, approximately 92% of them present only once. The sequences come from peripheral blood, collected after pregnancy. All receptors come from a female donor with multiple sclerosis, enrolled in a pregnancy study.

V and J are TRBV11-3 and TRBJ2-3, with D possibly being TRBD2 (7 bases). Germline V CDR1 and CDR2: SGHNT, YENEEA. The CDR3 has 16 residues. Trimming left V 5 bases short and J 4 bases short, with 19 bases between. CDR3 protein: CASSPGGGAGPDTQYF. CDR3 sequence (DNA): TGTGCCAGCAGCCCTGGGGGGGGCGCGGGCCCAGATACGCAGTATTTT.

The CDR3 sequence is CASSEVRGRLNEQFF. The CDR3 DNA follows: TGTGCCAGCAGTGAGGTCAGGGGGCGGTTAAATGAGCAGTTCTTC. V usage is TRBV6-1 and J usage is TRBJ2-1, with 8 bases fitting TRBD1. J lost 7 bases, V lost 3 bases, and 8 bases had no gene match. This CDR3 region has 15 residues. Germline V gene data show CDR1 as MNHNS and CDR2 as SASEGT.

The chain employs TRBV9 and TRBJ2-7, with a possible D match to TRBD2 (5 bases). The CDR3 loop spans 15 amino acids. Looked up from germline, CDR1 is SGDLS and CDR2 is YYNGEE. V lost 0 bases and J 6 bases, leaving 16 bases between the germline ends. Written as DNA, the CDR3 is TGTGCCAGCAGCGTAGCCTCCGGACTCTTCGGCGAGCAGTACTTC. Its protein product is CASSVASGLFGEQYF.

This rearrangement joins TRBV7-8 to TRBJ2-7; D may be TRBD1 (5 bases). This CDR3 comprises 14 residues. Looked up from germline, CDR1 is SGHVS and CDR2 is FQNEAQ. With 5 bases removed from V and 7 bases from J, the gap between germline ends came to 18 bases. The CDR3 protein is CASSKTERAREQYF. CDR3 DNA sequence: TGTGCCAGCAGCAAGACAGAAAGGGCGCGGGAGCAGTACTTC.

CDR3 loop: CASSVVTSGGPGNTGELFF. CDR3 bases: TGTGCCAGCAGCGTAGTTACTAGCGGGGGGCCGGGGAACACCGGGGAGCTGTTTTTT. V gene TRBV9 combines with J gene TRBJ2-2; 12 nucleotides agree with TRBD2. The germline V gene has CDR1 SGDLS and CDR2 YYNGEE. The CDR3 is 19 residues long. V lost 0 bases and J lost 1; bases outside the gene matches: 7.

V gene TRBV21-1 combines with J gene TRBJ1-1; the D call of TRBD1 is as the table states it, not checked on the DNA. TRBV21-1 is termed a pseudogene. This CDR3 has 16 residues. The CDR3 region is CASSQDRAEANTEAFF. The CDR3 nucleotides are TGTGCCAGCAGCCAGGACAGGGCGGAAGCGAACACTGAAGCTTTCTTT.

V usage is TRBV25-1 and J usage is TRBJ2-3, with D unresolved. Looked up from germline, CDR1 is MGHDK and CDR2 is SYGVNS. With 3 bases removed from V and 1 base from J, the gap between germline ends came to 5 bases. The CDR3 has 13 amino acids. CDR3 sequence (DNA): TGTGCCAGCAGTGAGTCTGGCACAGATACGCAGTATTTT. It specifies CASSESGTDTQYF.

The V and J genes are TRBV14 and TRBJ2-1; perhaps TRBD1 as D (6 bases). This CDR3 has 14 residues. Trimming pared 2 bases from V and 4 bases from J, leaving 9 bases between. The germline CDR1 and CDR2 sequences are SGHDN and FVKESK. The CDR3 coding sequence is TGTGCCAGCAGCCAACGCCAGGGGTACAATGAGCAGTTCTTC. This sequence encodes CASSQRQGYNEQFF.

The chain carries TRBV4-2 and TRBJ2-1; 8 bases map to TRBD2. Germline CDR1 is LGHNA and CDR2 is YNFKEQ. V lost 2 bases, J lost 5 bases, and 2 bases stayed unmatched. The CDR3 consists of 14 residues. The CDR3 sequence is CASSQRGGNNEQFF. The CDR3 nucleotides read TGTGCCAGCAGCCAACGCGGGGGGAACAATGAGCAGTTCTTC.

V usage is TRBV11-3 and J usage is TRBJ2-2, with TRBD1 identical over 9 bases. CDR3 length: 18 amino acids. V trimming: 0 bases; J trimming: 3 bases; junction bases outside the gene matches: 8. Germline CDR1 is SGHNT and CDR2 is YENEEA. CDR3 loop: CASSLDGATGGDTGELFF. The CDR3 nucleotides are TGTGCCAGCAGCTTAGATGGGGCGACAGGGGGAGACACCGGGGAGCTGTTTTTT. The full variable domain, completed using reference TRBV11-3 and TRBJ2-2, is EAGVVQSPRYKIIEKKQPVAFWCNPISGHNTLYWYLQNLGQGPELLIRYENEEAVDDSQLPKDRFSAERLKGVDSTLKIQPAELGDSAVYLCASSLDGATGGDTGELFFGEGSRLTVL.

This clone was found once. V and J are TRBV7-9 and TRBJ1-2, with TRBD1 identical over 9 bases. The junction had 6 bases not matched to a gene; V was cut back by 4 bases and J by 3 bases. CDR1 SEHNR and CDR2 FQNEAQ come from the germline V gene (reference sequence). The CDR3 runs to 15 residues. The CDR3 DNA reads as TGTGCCAGCAGCTCCCGGGACAGGGATCACTATGGCTACACCTTC. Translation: CASSSRDRDHYGYTF.

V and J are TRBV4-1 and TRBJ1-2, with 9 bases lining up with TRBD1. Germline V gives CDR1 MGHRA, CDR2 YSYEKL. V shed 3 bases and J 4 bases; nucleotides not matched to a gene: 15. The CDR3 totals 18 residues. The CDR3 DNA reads TGCGCCAGCAGCCAGGGACAGGGACGACTCGTATTCCTCTATGGCTACACCTTC. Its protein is CASSQGQGRLVFLYGYTF.

CDR3 protein: CASSLVGGHEQFF. The CDR3 DNA reads TGTGCCAGCAGCTTAGTCGGGGGGCACGAGCAGTTCTTC. The V and J genes are TRBV11-2 and TRBJ2-1; a weak D match, TRBD2 (7 bases). The CDR3 sequence is 13 residues long. CDR1 is SGHAT and CDR2 is FQNNGV in the germline V gene. The germline V and J ends were trimmed by 1 base and 10 bases, with 11 bases remaining between them. The full variable domain, with the rest looked up from reference TRBV11-2 and TRBJ2-1, is EAGVAQSPRYKIIEKRQSVAFWCNPISGHATLYWYQQILGQGPKLLIQFQNNGVVDDSQLPKDRFSAERLKGVDSTLKIQPAKLEDSAVYLCASSLVGGHEQFFGPGTRLTVL.

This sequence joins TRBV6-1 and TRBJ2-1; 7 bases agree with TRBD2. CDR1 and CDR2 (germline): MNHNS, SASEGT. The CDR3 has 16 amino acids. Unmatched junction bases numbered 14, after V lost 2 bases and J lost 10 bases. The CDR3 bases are TGTGCCAGCAGTGAACGATGGGGGGGAGCGCTCAGAGAGCAGTTCTTC. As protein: CASSERWGGALREQFF.

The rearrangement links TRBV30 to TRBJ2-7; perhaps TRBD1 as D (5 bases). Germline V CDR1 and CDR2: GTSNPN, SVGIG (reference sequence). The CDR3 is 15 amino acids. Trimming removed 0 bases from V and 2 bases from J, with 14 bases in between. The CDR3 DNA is TGTGCCTGGAGTGTTCTCCAGGGCGGTCCCTACGAGCAGTACTTC. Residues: CAWSVLQGGPYEQYF.

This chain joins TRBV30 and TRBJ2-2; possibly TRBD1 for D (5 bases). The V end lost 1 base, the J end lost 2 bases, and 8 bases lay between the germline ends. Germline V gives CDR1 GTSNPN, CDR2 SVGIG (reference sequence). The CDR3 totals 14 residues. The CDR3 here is CAWSEQGNTGELFF. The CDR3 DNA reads TGTGCCTGGAGTGAGCAGGGCAACACCGGGGAGCTGTTTTTT.

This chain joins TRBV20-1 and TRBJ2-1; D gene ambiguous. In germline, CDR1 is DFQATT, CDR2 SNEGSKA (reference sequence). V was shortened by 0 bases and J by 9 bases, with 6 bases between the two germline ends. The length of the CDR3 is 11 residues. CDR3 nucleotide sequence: TGCAGTGCTAGAGAAGCAGGTGAGCAGTTCTTC. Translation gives CSAREAGEQFF.

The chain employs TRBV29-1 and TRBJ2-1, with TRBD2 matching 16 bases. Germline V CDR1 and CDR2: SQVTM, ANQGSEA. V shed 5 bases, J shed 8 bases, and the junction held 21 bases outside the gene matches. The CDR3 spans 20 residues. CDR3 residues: CSVPGLAGGRASGVSDEQFF. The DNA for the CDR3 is TGCAGCGTTCCGGGACTAGCGGGGGGGAGGGCTAGCGGGGTTAGCGATGAGCAGTTCTTC.

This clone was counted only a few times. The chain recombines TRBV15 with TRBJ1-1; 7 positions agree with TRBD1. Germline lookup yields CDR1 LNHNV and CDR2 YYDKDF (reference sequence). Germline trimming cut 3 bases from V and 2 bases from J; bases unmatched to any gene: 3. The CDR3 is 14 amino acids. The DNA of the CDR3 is TGTGCCACCAGCAGCCACAGGGGAAACACTGAAGCTTTCTTT. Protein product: CATSSHRGNTEAFF.

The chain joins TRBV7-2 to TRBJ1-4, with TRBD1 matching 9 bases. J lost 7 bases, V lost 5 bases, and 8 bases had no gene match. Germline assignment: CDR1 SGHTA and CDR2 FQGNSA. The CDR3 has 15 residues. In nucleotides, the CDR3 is TGTGCCAGCAGCCTATCCGGGACAGGGAGTGAAAAACTGTTTTTT. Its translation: CASSLSGTGSEKLFF. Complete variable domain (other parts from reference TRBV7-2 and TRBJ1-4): GAGVSQSPSNKVTEKGKDVELRCDPISGHTALYWYRQSLGQGLEFLIYFQGNSAPDKSGLPSDRFSAERTGGSVSTLTIQRTQQEDSAVYLCASSLSGTGSEKLFFGSGTQLSVL.

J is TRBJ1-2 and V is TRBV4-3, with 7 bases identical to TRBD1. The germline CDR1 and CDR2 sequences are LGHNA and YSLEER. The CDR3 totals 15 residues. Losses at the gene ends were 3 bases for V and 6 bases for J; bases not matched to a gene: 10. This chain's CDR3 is CASSHLIDRANGYTF. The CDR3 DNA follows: TGCGCCAGCAGCCACCTCATTGACAGGGCGAATGGCTACACCTTC.

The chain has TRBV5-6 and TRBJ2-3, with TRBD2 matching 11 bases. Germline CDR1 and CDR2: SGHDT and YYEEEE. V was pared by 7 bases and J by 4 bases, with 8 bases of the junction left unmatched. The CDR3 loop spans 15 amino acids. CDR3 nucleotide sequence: TGTGCCAGCTGCAATAGCGGGGGGGCCGCAGATACGCAGTATTTT. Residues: CASCNSGGAADTQYF. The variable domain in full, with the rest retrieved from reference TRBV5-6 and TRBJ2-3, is DAGVTQSPTHLIKTRGQQVTLRCSPKSGHDTVSWYQQALGQGPQFIFQYYEEEERQRGNFPDRFSGHQFPNYSSELNVNALLLGDSALYLCASCNSGGAADTQYFGPGTRLTVL.

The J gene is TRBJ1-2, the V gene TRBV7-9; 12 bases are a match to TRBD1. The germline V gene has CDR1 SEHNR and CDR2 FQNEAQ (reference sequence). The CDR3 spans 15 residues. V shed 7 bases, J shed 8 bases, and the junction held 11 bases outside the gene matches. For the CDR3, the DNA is TGTGCCAGCACCCGGGGACAGGGGGCGTTACACGGCTACACCTTC. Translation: CASTRGQGALHGYTF.

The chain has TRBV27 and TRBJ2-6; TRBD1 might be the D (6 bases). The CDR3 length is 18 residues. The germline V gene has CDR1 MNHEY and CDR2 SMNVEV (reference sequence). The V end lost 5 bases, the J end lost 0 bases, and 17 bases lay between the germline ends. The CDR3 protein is CASSLGQRLLSGANVLTF. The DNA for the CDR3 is TGTGCCAGCAGTCTCGGACAGCGGCTCCTCTCTGGGGCCAACGTCCTGACTTTC. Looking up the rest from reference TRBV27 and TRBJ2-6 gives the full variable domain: EAQVTQNPRYLITVTGKKLTVTCSQNMNHEYMSWYRQDPGLGLRQIYYSMNVEVTDKGDVPEGYKVSRKEKRNFPLILESPSPNQTSLYFCASSLGQRLLSGANVLTFGAGSRLTVL.

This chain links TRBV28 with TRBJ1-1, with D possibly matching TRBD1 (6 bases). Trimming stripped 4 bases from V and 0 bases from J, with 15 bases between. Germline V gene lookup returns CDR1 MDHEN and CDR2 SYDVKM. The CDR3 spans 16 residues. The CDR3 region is CASSSSPGQMNTEAFF. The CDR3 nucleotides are TGTGCCAGCAGTTCCTCTCCCGGACAGATGAACACTGAAGCTTTCTTT.

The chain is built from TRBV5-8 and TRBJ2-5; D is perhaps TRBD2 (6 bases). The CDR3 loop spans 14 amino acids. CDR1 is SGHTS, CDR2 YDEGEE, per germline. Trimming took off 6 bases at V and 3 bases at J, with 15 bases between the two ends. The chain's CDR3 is CASTARRDEETQYF. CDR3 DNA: TGTGCCAGCACTGCGCGGAGGGACGAAGAGACCCAGTACTTC.

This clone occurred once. The CDR3 sequence: CASSFRAFSSYEQYF. As DNA, the CDR3 is TGTGCCAGCAGCTTCAGGGCATTTAGCTCCTACGAGCAGTACTTC. V and J are TRBV5-6 and TRBJ2-7; a possible D gene is TRBD1 (5 bases). V was cut by 2 bases and J by 0 bases, with 12 bases left in between. The germline V gene encodes CDR1 SGHDT and CDR2 YYEEEE. The CDR3 has 15 amino acids. Complete variable domain (other parts from reference TRBV5-6 and TRBJ2-7): DAGVTQSPTHLIKTRGQQVTLRCSPKSGHDTVSWYQQALGQGPQFIFQYYEEEERQRGNFPDRFSGHQFPNYSSELNVNALLLGDSALYLCASSFRAFSSYEQYFGPGTRLTVT.

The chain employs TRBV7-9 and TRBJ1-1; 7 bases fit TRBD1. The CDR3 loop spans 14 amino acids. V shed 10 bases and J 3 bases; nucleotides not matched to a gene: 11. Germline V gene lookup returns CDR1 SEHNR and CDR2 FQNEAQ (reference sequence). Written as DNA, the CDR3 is TGTGCCACCAAGAGACAGGGCTTCGACACTGAAGCTTTCTTT. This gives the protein CATKRQGFDTEAFF. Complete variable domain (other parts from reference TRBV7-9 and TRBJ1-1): DTGVSQNPRHKITKRGQNVTFRCDPISEHNRLYWYRQTLGQGPEFLTYFQNEAQLEKSRLLSDRFSAERPKGSFSTLEIQRTEQGDSAMYLCATKRQGFDTEAFFGQGTRLTVV.

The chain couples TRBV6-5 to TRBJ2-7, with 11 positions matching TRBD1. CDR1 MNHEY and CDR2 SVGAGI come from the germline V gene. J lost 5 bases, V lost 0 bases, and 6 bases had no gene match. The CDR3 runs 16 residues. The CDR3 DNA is TGTGCCAGCAGTTACTCGAAGGGACAGGGGGGCCACGAGCAGTACTTC. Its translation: CASSYSKGQGGHEQYF.

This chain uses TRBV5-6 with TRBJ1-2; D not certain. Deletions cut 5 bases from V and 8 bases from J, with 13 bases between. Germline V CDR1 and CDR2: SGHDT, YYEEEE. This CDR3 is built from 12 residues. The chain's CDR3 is CASSSRLAGYTF. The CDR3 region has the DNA TGTGCCAGCAGTTCAAGACTCGCAGGCTACACCTTC.